This TCR beta chain was observed in a study of shared clonotypes between healthy human individuals. Study in general: Aged between 18 and 49, the donors were two women and a few men. The plates for each donor numbered three CD4 naive, three CD4 memory, two CD8 naive and one CD8 memory.

A few counts support this clone. As yet, its antigen is unknown. Within the sample, other DNA sequences also encode this same CDR3. Regarding the study as a whole: The authors expected sequencing depth to affect clonotype sharing among donors.

In the authors' workflow: In the immunoSEQ data, sequences were junction-only and lacked quality scores, so filtering differed. Using immunoSEQ multiplex PCR, the repertoire was profiled, and TCRdb retains in-frame clones only, with some absent. The V and J calls and clone size are taken from that table; D and trimming were inferred from the DNA. The sample consists of more than 550,000 clones, over 60% of them appearing once. Sequencing was done on a sample of memory CD4+ T cells sorted from blood. Subset denoted: CD45RA-negative fraction. The TCR comes from a woman in her twenties or thirties in good health.

CDR3 nucleotide sequence: TGTGCCAGCAGTCGGGGGACTAGCGGGTCCTACGAGCAGTACTTC. Translated: CASSRGTSGSYEQYF. The J gene is TRBJ2-7, the V gene TRBV28; TRBD2 matches at 12 bases. Trimming took 5 bases from V and 1 from J; bases not matched to a gene: 3. Germline V gene lookup returns CDR1 MDHEN and CDR2 SYDVKM. This CDR3 has 15 amino acids.